These 16 T cell receptor beta chains were all obtained from the same sample, sequenced in a study of T cell responses to AZD1222 COVID-19 vaccine. Produced via immunoSEQ multiplex PCR; TCRdb's table is partial and in-frame only. The sample has some 96,000 clones; approximately 87% are singletons. The specimen comprised peripheral blood, sampled on day 0 of MenACWY control vaccination. These receptors originate from an adult in good health.

The V call is TRBV7-2, the J call TRBJ1-3, with D perhaps matching TRBD1 (5 bases). Germline CDR1 is SGHTA and CDR2 is FQGNSA. V lost 10 bases and J lost 0, with 13 bases in between. The CDR3 loop spans 14 amino acids. In DNA, the CDR3 is TGTGCCACGGGACCGACGGTCTCTGGAAACACCATATATTTT. It is translated as CATGPTVSGNTIYF. Full variable domain (outside the CDR3, taken from reference TRBV7-2 and TRBJ1-3): GAGVSQSPSNKVTEKGKDVELRCDPISGHTALYWYRQSLGQGLEFLIYFQGNSAPDKSGLPSDRFSAERTGGSVSTLTIQRTQQEDSAVYLCATGPTVSGNTIYFGEGSWLTVV.

The chain couples TRBV18 to TRBJ2-1, with D maybe TRBD2 (5 bases). V shed 2 bases and J shed 7 bases, with 12 bases lying between them. From germline, CDR1 is KGHSH and CDR2 LQKENI. The CDR3 extends over 14 amino acids. CDR3 bases: TGTGCCAGCTCACCAGCGGGCTGGAGTAATGAGCAGTTCTTC. This encodes CASSPAGWSNEQFF.

The genes are TRBV10-3 and TRBJ1-3, with no clear D. The CDR3 runs to 15 residues. Germline V lookup: CDR1 ENHRY, CDR2 SYGVKD. The V and J ends lost 6 bases and 4 bases respectively, with 16 bases between them. CDR3 protein: CAISSGRQIGNTIYF. CDR3 bases: TGTGCCATCAGCTCCGGACGGCAGATCGGAAACACCATATATTTT.

This chain joins TRBV29-1 and TRBJ1-1; D gene unclear. Trimming removed 4 bases at V and 2 bases at J, with 8 bases between. The V gene's germline CDR1 is SQVTM and CDR2 ANQGSEA. This CDR3 contains 12 residues. CDR3 sequence (DNA): TGCAGCGTTGGTCTGAGAAACACTGAAGCTTTCTTT. This gives the protein CSVGLRNTEAFF.

The J gene is TRBJ1-4, the V gene TRBV6-1; D may be TRBD1 (5 bases). The V end lost 0 bases, the J end lost 4 bases, and 12 bases lay between the germline ends. This CDR3 is built from 16 residues. Looked up from germline, CDR1 is MNHNS and CDR2 is SASEGT. CDR3 nucleotides: TGTGCCAGCAGTGAAGCGCGAGGGACCCTTAATGAAAAACTGTTTTTT. Translated, it gives CASSEARGTLNEKLFF.

The count of this clone is one. This chain links TRBV11-1 with TRBJ2-5; D may be TRBD2 (6 bases). CDR1 SGHAT and CDR2 FQDESV come from the germline V gene (reference sequence). This CDR3 comprises 14 residues. V was cut by 3 bases and J by 4 bases, with 12 bases left in between. The CDR3 DNA follows: TGTGCCAGCAGCTTGGGGGGACGTCGAGAGACCCAGTACTTC. Translating it yields CASSLGGRRETQYF.

The chain is built from TRBV5-1 and TRBJ2-7; D possibly corresponds to TRBD2 (5 bases). V lost 7 bases, J lost 5 bases, and 16 bases lay in between. Germline CDR1 and CDR2: SGHRS and YFSETQ. This CDR3 has 13 amino acids. CDR3 DNA: TGCGCCAGCGGCGTCGGAGGTGTTCACGAGCAGTACTTC. This encodes CASGVGGVHEQYF.

Only a few counts were recorded for this clone. The chain links TRBV5-4 to TRBJ1-1, with 11 positions matching TRBD1. Germline V lookup: CDR1 SGHNT, CDR2 YYREEE (reference sequence). V shed 2 bases and J 11 bases; nucleotides not matched to a gene: 8. The CDR3 covers 14 residues. In nucleotides, the CDR3 is TGTGCCAGCAGCTTCAGGGACAGGGGGTTTGGGGCTTTCTTT. Protein sequence: CASSFRDRGFGAFF.

V usage is TRBV9 and J usage is TRBJ2-7; D is undetermined. The V and J ends lost 4 bases and 0 bases respectively, with 14 bases between them. The CDR3 is 15 amino acids. CDR1 SGDLS and CDR2 YYNGEE come from the germline V gene. CDR3 sequence reads: CASSRRTVSSYEQYF. CDR3 nucleotide sequence: TGTGCCAGCAGCAGAAGGACGGTAAGCTCCTACGAGCAGTACTTC. The whole variable domain, remainder taken from reference TRBV9 and TRBJ2-7, is DSGVTQTPKHLITATGQRVTLRCSPRSGDLSVYWYQQSLDQGLQFLIQYYNGEERAKGNILERFSAQQFPDLHSELNLSSLELGDSALYFCASSRRTVSSYEQYFGPGTRLTVT.

J is TRBJ1-1 and V is TRBV5-1; 7 bases match TRBD1. Germline V gene data show CDR1 as SGHRS and CDR2 as YFSETQ. J gave up 0 bases and V 0 bases, and 5 bases lay outside the gene matches. This CDR3 has 16 residues. The CDR3 sequence is CASSLGDSYMNTEAFF. DNA for the CDR3: TGCGCCAGCAGCTTGGGGGACAGCTACATGAACACTGAAGCTTTCTTT.

This rearrangement joins TRBV5-1 to TRBJ1-6; D is ambiguous. Trimming removed 7 bases at V and 8 bases at J, with 19 bases between. Germline lookup yields CDR1 SGHRS and CDR2 YFSETQ. The CDR3 runs 15 residues. This chain's CDR3 is CASSGTSTGDSPLHF. CDR3 nucleotide sequence: TGCGCCAGCTCGGGCACGTCGACGGGAGATTCACCCCTCCACTTT. Full variable domain (rest looked up from reference TRBV5-1 and TRBJ1-6): KAGVTQTPRYLIKTRGQQVTLSCSPISGHRSVSWYQQTPGQGLQFLFEYFSETQRNKGNFPGRFSGRQFSNSRSEMNVSTLELGDSALYLCASSGTSTGDSPLHFGNGTRLTVT.

The chain combines TRBV6-6 with TRBJ1-1; no reliable D call. Germline CDR1 is MNHNY and CDR2 is SVGAGI (reference sequence). V was cut by 0 bases and J by 4 bases, with 3 bases left in between. The CDR3 spans 12 residues. CDR3 in DNA: TGTGCCAGCAGTTACTCTGCCACTGAAGCTTTCTTT. Translation gives CASSYSATEAFF.

The chain links TRBV2 to TRBJ1-2; 8 bases match TRBD1. J was trimmed by 8 bases and V by 6 bases; bases with no gene match: 17. CDR1 is SNHLY and CDR2 is FYNNEI in the germline V gene. The CDR3 extends over 16 amino acids. The chain's CDR3 is CASRVRAGGGLRGYTF. For the CDR3, the DNA is TGTGCCAGCAGAGTTCGGGCAGGGGGCGGTCTCCGGGGCTACACCTTC.

This rearrangement joins TRBV3-1 (or the pseudogene TRBV3-2) to TRBJ2-1; possible D gene TRBD1, 6 bases. Trimming removed 4 bases at V and 8 bases at J, with 15 bases between. CDR1 is LGHDT and CDR2 is YNNKEL in the germline V gene (reference sequence). This CDR3 spans 14 amino acids. The CDR3 loop reads CASSPYTGKDEQFF. CDR3 nucleotides: TGTGCCAGCAGCCCCTATACAGGGAAGGATGAGCAGTTCTTC.

This clone was counted once. The chain has TRBV2 and TRBJ2-1; D uncertain. The CDR3 runs 11 residues. Trimming removed 7 bases at V and 5 bases at J, with 6 bases between. In germline, CDR1 is SNHLY, CDR2 FYNNEI. The CDR3, as DNA: TGTGCCAGCACGGAAAACAATGAGCAGTTCTTC. Its translation: CASTENNEQFF.

The CDR3 DNA reads as TGTGCCAGCAGCAAGACTAGCGGGAGGGCGTCCTACAATGAGCAGTTCTTC. It yields the protein CASSKTSGRASYNEQFF. The chain combines TRBV5-4 with TRBJ2-1; 14 bases map to TRBD2. CDR1 is SGHNT, CDR2 YYREEE, per germline (reference sequence). The length of the CDR3 is 17 residues. The J segment lost 1 base and the V segment lost 4 bases, leaving 4 bases of the junction unmatched.